Following are 28 T cell receptor beta chains from one sample sequenced in a study of CD8+ T cells in alopecia areata. The treatment: oral pan-JAK inhibitor, 5-10 mg twice daily. It was cDNA, reverse transcribed from extracted RNA, that served as the sequencing template. Here immunoSEQ multiplex PCR was the method, and the copy in TCRdb shows in-frame clones only, minus some. The table lists roughly 150,000 clones, about 59% of them singletons. Sequencing was performed on CD8+ T cells sorted from blood, taken at week 4, from a patient treated with tofacitinib. The origin of the receptors is a human donor with alopecia areata.

V gene TRBV13 combines with J gene TRBJ2-7, with a tentative D call TRBD2 (6 bases). Trimming took 4 bases from V and 3 from J, leaving 10 bases between them. CDR1 PRHDT and CDR2 FYEKMQ come from the germline V gene (reference sequence). The CDR3 spans 13 residues. The CDR3 here is CASSYPGGYEQYF. The CDR3 DNA is TGTGCCAGCAGCTACCCCGGGGGCTACGAGCAGTACTTC. The full variable domain, completed using reference TRBV13 and TRBJ2-7, is AAGVIQSPRHLIKEKRETATLKCYPIPRHDTVYWYQQGPGQDPQFLISFYEKMQSDKGSIPDRFSAQQFSDYHSELNMSSLELGDSALYFCASSYPGGYEQYFGPGTRLTVT.

This chain connects TRBV5-6 to TRBJ1-2; 7 positions match TRBD1. This CDR3 region has 15 residues. Per germline, CDR1 SGHDT and CDR2 YYEEEE. The junction had 11 bases not matched to a gene; V was cut back by 4 bases and J by 5 bases. The CDR3 spells CASSEGTAGTYGYTF. CDR3 in DNA: TGTGCCAGCAGCGAGGGGACAGCGGGTACATATGGCTACACCTTC.

This clone was counted a few times. This chain connects TRBV29-1 to TRBJ1-2, with a weak D call TRBD1 (5 bases). The CDR3 runs to 12 residues. Trimming left V 5 bases short and J 2 bases short, with 9 bases between. CDR1 SQVTM and CDR2 ANQGSEA come from the germline V gene. The CDR3 DNA is TGCAGCGTTATTACAGGAAACTATGGCTACACCTTC. It codes for CSVITGNYGYTF.

This clone was seen a handful of times. In nucleotides, the CDR3 is TGTGCCAGCCGAGGGACTCATGAGCAGTTCTTC. It is translated as CASRGTHEQFF. The chain couples TRBV2 to TRBJ2-1; D might be TRBD2 (6 bases). Germline V gene sequence: CDR1 SNHLY, CDR2 FYNNEI. This CDR3 has 11 amino acids. V lost 8 bases to trimming and J lost 8 bases, with 10 bases between them. Full variable domain (missing parts from reference TRBV2 and TRBJ2-1): EPEVTQTPSHQVTQMGQEVILRCVPISNHLYFYWYRQILGQKVEFLVSFYNNEISEKSEIFDDQFSVERPDGSNFTLKIRSTKLEDSAMYFCASRGTHEQFFGPGTRLTVL.

This chain joins TRBV30 and TRBJ1-1; tentative D call: TRBD1 (5 bases). Trimming cost V 2 bases and J 3 bases, with 10 bases left between them. The V gene's germline CDR1 is GTSNPN and CDR2 SVGIG (reference sequence). CDR3 size: 13 residues. The CDR3, as DNA: TGTGCCTGGAGTCCGCGAGGGGACACTGAAGCTTTCTTT. Its translation: CAWSPRGDTEAFF.

The chain is built from TRBV18 and TRBJ2-7, with 8 bases fitting TRBD1. After removal of 5 bases from V and 1 base from J, the junction contained 7 bases not matched to a gene. CDR1 is KGHSH and CDR2 is LQKENI in the germline V gene. This CDR3 has 15 residues. This CDR3 reads CASSSGRGLSYEQYF. CDR3 nucleotide sequence: TGTGCCAGCTCATCGGGCAGGGGGCTGTCCTACGAGCAGTACTTC. Filled out from reference TRBV18 and TRBJ2-7, the complete variable domain reads NAGVMQNPRHLVRRRGQEARLRCSPMKGHSHVYWYRQLPEEGLKFMVYLQKENIIDESGMPKERFSAEFPKEGPSILRIQQVVRGDSAAYFCASSSGRGLSYEQYFGPGTRLTVT.

J is TRBJ1-1 and V is TRBV7-9; no clear D gene. The CDR3 has 13 residues. The V end lost 1 base, the J end lost 3 bases, and 6 bases lay between the germline ends. From germline, CDR1 is SEHNR and CDR2 FQNEAQ (reference sequence). CDR3 loop: CASSLEGDTEAFF. CDR3 DNA sequence: TGTGCCAGCAGCTTAGAGGGTGACACTGAAGCTTTCTTT.

A note on this clone: This likely came from a read error, as a far larger clone is one base away. Additional DNA sequences in this sample encode the identical CDR3. The chain joins TRBV11-2 to TRBJ1-2; D unclear. Trimming cost V 5 bases and J 4 bases, with 17 bases left between them. Per the germline V gene, CDR1 is SGHAT and CDR2 is FQNNGV. The CDR3 has 15 amino acids. In DNA, the CDR3 is TGTGCCAGCAGCCAAGATAGGGCCAGCGGCTATGGCTACACCTTC. It yields the protein CASSQDRASGYGYTF.

V and J are TRBV29-1 and TRBJ1-2; possibly TRBD1 for D (5 bases). Between the trimmed V and J ends, which lost 7 bases and 8 bases, there was a span of 17 bases. CDR3 length: 12 amino acids. Germline lookup yields CDR1 SQVTM and CDR2 ANQGSEA. CDR3 sequence reads: CSARDSLEGYTF. In nucleotides, the CDR3 is TGCAGCGCCCGTGACAGCCTTGAAGGCTACACCTTC.

V usage is TRBV7-9 and J usage is TRBJ1-5; 8 nucleotides align to TRBD1. Germline assignment: CDR1 SEHNR and CDR2 FQNEAQ (reference sequence). V was pared by 5 bases and J by 3 bases, with 6 bases of the junction left unmatched. The CDR3 spans 15 residues. CDR3: CASSLTGGNNQPQHF. As DNA, the CDR3 is TGTGCCAGCAGCCTCACAGGGGGTAACAATCAGCCCCAGCATTTT.

V is TRBV5-6 and J is TRBJ2-5, with 9 nucleotides matching TRBD2. The J segment lost 2 bases and the V segment lost 2 bases, leaving 10 bases of the junction unmatched. Looked up from germline, CDR1 is SGHDT and CDR2 is YYEEEE. The CDR3 is 17 residues long. CDR3 protein: CASSFFYLRGGQETQYF. Here the CDR3 DNA reads TGTGCCAGCAGCTTTTTTTATTTGCGGGGGGGACAAGAGACCCAGTACTTC.

This clone has just one count. This chain joins TRBV10-2 and TRBJ2-3; perhaps TRBD2 as D (6 bases). Germline CDR1 and CDR2: WSHSY and SAAADI. This CDR3 contains 12 residues. Trimming pared 6 bases from V and 10 bases from J, leaving 14 bases between. Here the CDR3 reads CASRRDSRAQYF. CDR3 nucleotide sequence: TGCGCCAGCAGACGGGACTCCCGTGCGCAGTATTTT.

The rearrangement links TRBV11-2 to TRBJ2-3; D is ambiguous. The germline V gene encodes CDR1 SGHAT and CDR2 FQNNGV. The CDR3 extends over 13 amino acids. The V gene lost 0 bases and the J gene lost 4 bases, with 5 bases spanning the gap. The CDR3 DNA sequence: TGTGCCAGCAGCTTAGACCATGCAGATACGCAGTATTTT. Amino acids: CASSLDHADTQYF.

CDR3 residues: CASSYDGNSYEQYF. CDR3 coding DNA: TGTGCCAGCAGTTACGACGGGAACTCCTACGAGCAGTACTTC. The rearrangement uses TRBV6-6 and TRBJ2-7; possible D gene TRBD2, 5 bases. Germline V gene lookup returns CDR1 MNHNY and CDR2 SVGAGI (reference sequence). Trimming left V 2 bases short and J 0 bases short, with 8 bases between. This CDR3 has 14 amino acids.

In this sample, this clone turned up a few times. This sample also contains other DNA sequences that code for the same CDR3. The V call is TRBV5-4, the J call TRBJ2-1; perhaps TRBD1 as D (5 bases). Per germline, CDR1 SGHNT and CDR2 YYREEE (reference sequence). The V end was cut by 0 bases, the J end by 7 bases, with 5 bases between. This CDR3 region has 12 residues. CDR3 residues: CASSLEGNEQFF. CDR3 DNA: TGTGCCAGCAGCTTGGAGGGGAATGAGCAGTTCTTC.

This rearrangement joins TRBV25-1 to TRBJ1-2; D call uncertain. The CDR3 is made up of 13 amino acids. With 4 bases removed from V and 0 bases from J, the gap between germline ends came to 6 bases. The germline CDR1 and CDR2 sequences are MGHDK and SYGVNS. CDR3 in amino acids: CASSAQSNYGYTF. In DNA form, the CDR3 reads TGTGCCAGCAGTGCCCAGTCTAACTATGGCTACACCTTC.

The V and J genes are TRBV2 and TRBJ2-5; perhaps TRBD1 as D (6 bases). Germline V gene lookup returns CDR1 SNHLY and CDR2 FYNNEI. V lost 0 bases to trimming and J lost 1 base, with 9 bases between them. The CDR3 runs to 15 residues. CDR3 region: CASSEALGAQETQYF. CDR3 nucleotides: TGTGCCAGCAGTGAAGCGCTGGGGGCCCAAGAGACCCAGTACTTC.

J is TRBJ2-5 and V is TRBV6-5; 8 bases map to TRBD1. This CDR3 has 13 residues. Unmatched junction bases numbered 5, after V lost 6 bases and J lost 5 bases. Germline V gene lookup returns CDR1 MNHEY and CDR2 SVGAGI. This chain's CDR3 is CASSQGAGETQYF. For the CDR3, the DNA is TGTGCCAGCAGCCAGGGGGCCGGGGAGACCCAGTACTTC.

DNA for the CDR3: TGTGCCAGCAGTTTGGGGGGCGCTTGGCATGAGCAGTTCTTC. Amino acid sequence: CASSLGGAWHEQFF. V usage is TRBV27 and J usage is TRBJ2-1; D possibly uses TRBD1 or TRBD2 (6 bases each). CDR3 length equals 14 residues. Germline V lookup: CDR1 MNHEY, CDR2 SMNVEV (reference sequence). Trimming cost V 3 bases and J 8 bases, with 14 bases left between them.

V is TRBV7-8 and J is TRBJ2-3; 7 bases align to TRBD1. V shed 5 bases and J 4 bases; nucleotides not matched to a gene: 3. The CDR3 covers 13 residues. CDR1 is SGHVS and CDR2 is FQNEAQ in the germline V gene. The CDR3 here is CASSPQGADTQYF. CDR3 in DNA: TGTGCCAGCAGCCCTCAGGGGGCAGATACGCAGTATTTT.

The chain links TRBV18 to TRBJ1-5, with 8 bases fitting TRBD1. CDR3 length: 14 amino acids. The germline gives CDR1 KGHSH, CDR2 LQKENI. V was clipped by 4 bases and J by 5 bases; unmatched bases: 4. CDR3 residues: CASSRGTGDQPQHF. Here the CDR3 DNA reads TGTGCCAGCTCACGAGGGACAGGTGATCAGCCCCAGCATTTT.

This clone came up a few times. J is TRBJ1-5 and V is TRBV27, with D unresolved. Per the germline V gene, CDR1 is MNHEY and CDR2 is SMNVEV (reference sequence). The CDR3 runs to 14 residues. Trimming took 4 bases from V and 2 from J, leaving 9 bases between them. CDR3 nucleotide sequence: TGTGCCAGCAGTTACAGCGGAGGCAATCAGCCCCAGCATTTT. Its protein product is CASSYSGGNQPQHF.

This clone was seen ten or more times. V usage is TRBV6-1 and J usage is TRBJ2-1; weak D call: TRBD1 (5 bases). V was trimmed by 2 bases and J by 6 bases, leaving 14 bases between them. The CDR3 spans 15 residues. Germline V gene sequence: CDR1 MNHNS, CDR2 SASEGT. This CDR3 reads CASSENGAGGNEQFF. The DNA for the CDR3 is TGTGCCAGCAGTGAAAATGGGGCTGGTGGCAATGAGCAGTTCTTC.

Only a few counts were recorded for this clone. This rearrangement joins TRBV19 to TRBJ2-3; 8 bases line up with TRBD2. This CDR3 contains 16 residues. Unmatched junction bases numbered 7, after V lost 3 bases and J lost 2 bases. Per the germline V gene, CDR1 is LNHDA and CDR2 is SQIVND (reference sequence). The DNA of the CDR3 is TGTGCCAGTAGTATGGAAGCGGGGGCCGTCACAGATACGCAGTATTTT. Amino acids: CASSMEAGAVTDTQYF.

This clone was seen more than once but under ten times. The J gene is TRBJ1-4, the V gene TRBV5-1; D is uncertain. This CDR3 is built from 13 residues. The germline gives CDR1 SGHRS, CDR2 YFSETQ. Trimming removed 4 bases at V and 6 bases at J, with 10 bases between. CDR3 DNA: TGCGCCAGCAGCATCTTACATGATGAAAAACTGTTTTTT. Protein product: CASSILHDEKLFF.

This clone was seen a handful of times. The genes are TRBV7-3 and TRBJ2-1; D unclear. V lost 1 base, J lost 5 bases, and 12 bases lay in between. The CDR3 runs 15 residues. The germline CDR1 and CDR2 sequences are SGHTA and FQGTGA. The CDR3 DNA reads TGTGCCAGCAGCTTAATCGGGCCCCGGGACAATGAGCAGTTCTTC. It codes for CASSLIGPRDNEQFF.

The V and J genes are TRBV27 and TRBJ2-5; TRBD1 or TRBD2 may be the D gene (6 bases each). The V gene's germline CDR1 is MNHEY and CDR2 SMNVEV (reference sequence). Deletions cut 5 bases from V and 1 base from J, with 11 bases between. The CDR3 totals 14 residues. This CDR3 reads CASSAGHRQETQYF. DNA of the CDR3: TGTGCCAGCAGTGCGGGACACCGCCAAGAGACCCAGTACTTC.

V gene TRBV4-3 combines with J gene TRBJ2-3; 9 nucleotides match TRBD2. CDR1 is LGHNA and CDR2 is YSLEER in the germline V gene. The CDR3 spans 15 residues. Trimming took 4 bases from V and 5 from J; bases not matched to a gene: 7. The CDR3 DNA reads as TGCGCCAGCAGCCCGAATAGCGGGGGCCGAGATACGCAGTATTTT. Amino acids: CASSPNSGGRDTQYF.